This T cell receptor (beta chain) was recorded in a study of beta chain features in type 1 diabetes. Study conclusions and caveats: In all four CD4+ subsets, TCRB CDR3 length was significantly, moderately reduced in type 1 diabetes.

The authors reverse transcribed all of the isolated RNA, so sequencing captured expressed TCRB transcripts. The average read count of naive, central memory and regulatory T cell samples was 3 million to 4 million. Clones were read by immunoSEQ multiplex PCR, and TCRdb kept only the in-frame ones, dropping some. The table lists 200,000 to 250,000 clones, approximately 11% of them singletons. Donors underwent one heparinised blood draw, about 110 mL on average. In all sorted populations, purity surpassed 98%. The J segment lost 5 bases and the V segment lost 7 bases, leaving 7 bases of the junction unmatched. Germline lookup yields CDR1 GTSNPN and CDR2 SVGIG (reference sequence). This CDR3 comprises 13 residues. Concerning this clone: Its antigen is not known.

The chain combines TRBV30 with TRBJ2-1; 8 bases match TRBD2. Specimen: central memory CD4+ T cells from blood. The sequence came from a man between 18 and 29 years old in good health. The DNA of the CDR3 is TGTGCCTCGGCGCTTAGCGGGAACAATGAGCAGTTCTTC. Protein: CASALSGNNEQFF.